Listed here is a single T cell receptor beta chain. This clone was seen more than once but under ten times. The specificity of this receptor is unknown. No per-base quality is available; no much larger clone lies one base away. Library generation was performed with the immunoSEQ multiplex PCR assay. DNA from the cultured and isolated CD4+ T cells underwent TCR beta CDR3 sequencing. Processing in the source paper ran as follows. Non-productive TCR sequences were removed, reads were trimmed to the CDR3 region, and CDR3s of at least 7 amino acids were retained. Antigen-specific clonotypes were identified with the MANAFEST web app by comparing expansion in peptide wells against reference cultures. For clones to be considered positive, expansion at FDR<0.05 versus reference and all other wells, an odds ratio above 5, and a frequency above 0.1% in two replicate wells were required. A clonotype was called cross-reactive if it was significantly expanded both in SARS-CoV-2 spike wells and in at least one common cold coronavirus spike condition. Levenshtein distance calculated with the stringdist R package was used to assess CDR3 similarity, and unrooted trees were constructed with ape in R 3.6.1. Sourced from immuneACCESS, this table was stored by TCRdb with only in-frame sequences that have V and J called. A share of the clones is absent; for the studies checked, an unresolved V gene accounts for under half, and the remainder has no known explanation. V, J and clone size are those of that table, while D and trimming were read from the DNA. The sample profile shows some 40,000 clones; around 80% of them were found once. The biggest ten clones account for under 3% of the sample.

The germline V gene provides CDR1 MNHEY and CDR2 SVGEGT. Cut back by 2 bases and 2 bases, the V and J ends lie 9 bases apart. Spanning cysteine to phenylalanine, the CDR3 consists of 14 amino acids. Just the 42-base CDR3 DNA is kept, in frame starting at base 1. The data stem from a study of vaccination effects on CD4 cells after COVID-19 (dated by TCRdb to between 2022 and 2023). Notes on the research overall: In the ViraFEST assay, PBMC were stimulated with viral peptide pools, and TCR sequencing was then used to find antigen-specific CD4+ T cell clonotypes based on their expansion. Each participant received two doses of an mRNA SARS-CoV-2 vaccine, either BNT162b2 or mRNA-1273. Over 1.5 million PBMC per well were cultured with about 9.6 ug/ml peptides in IMDM containing about 5% human AB serum, 10 IU/ml IL-2 and gentamicin. In both COVID-19 convalescent patients and infection-naive vaccine recipients, the study compared SARS-CoV-2 spike-specific CD4+ TCR repertoires from before mRNA vaccination with those from after it. A total of ten to eleven COVID-19 convalescent patients and several SARS-CoV-2-naive healthy vaccine recipients were included in the full study. Cultures from other donors in the study were sequenced using the Oncomine TCR Beta short-read assay on an Illumina iSeq 100.

After more than 9 days of culture, CD4+ T cells were isolated with the EasySep CD4+ T cell isolation kit. Negative nucleocapsid antibody results before and after vaccination confirmed that the healthy vaccine recipients had no prior SARS-CoV-2 infection. Half of the culture medium was replaced with fresh IL-2-containing medium on days 3 and 7. Unless noted otherwise, every peptide stimulation condition was cultured in triplicate wells. PBMC were separated from whole blood using Ficoll-Paque Plus gradient centrifugation and were then either cryopreserved at -140C or used fresh. The QIAamp micro DNA kit was used to extract genomic DNA from the cultured CD4+ T cells. Here is what the overall study found, with its caveats: Clones induced by infection and clones induced by vaccination both contracted markedly at late timepoints after vaccination, which fits with T cell responses waning over time. In healthy vaccine recipients, vaccine-induced clones were almost all SARS-CoV-2 mono-reactive, with only 1 of 255 being cross-reactive with common cold coronaviruses. The study was limited by a small number of convalescent patients and lacked early post-infection timepoints.

This receptor was taken from a human donor who received a COVID-19 vaccine. Recombination joined TRBV6-2 or TRBV6-3 with TRBJ1-1; a weak D assignment points to TRBD1 (5 bases agree). Sequenced here: CD4+ T cells from PBMCs cultured without peptide, sampled before COVID-19 vaccination. The sequenced DNA: TGTGCCAGCAGTTACGGGGGTATTAACACTGAAGCTTTCTTT. It codes for CASSYGGINTEAFF.